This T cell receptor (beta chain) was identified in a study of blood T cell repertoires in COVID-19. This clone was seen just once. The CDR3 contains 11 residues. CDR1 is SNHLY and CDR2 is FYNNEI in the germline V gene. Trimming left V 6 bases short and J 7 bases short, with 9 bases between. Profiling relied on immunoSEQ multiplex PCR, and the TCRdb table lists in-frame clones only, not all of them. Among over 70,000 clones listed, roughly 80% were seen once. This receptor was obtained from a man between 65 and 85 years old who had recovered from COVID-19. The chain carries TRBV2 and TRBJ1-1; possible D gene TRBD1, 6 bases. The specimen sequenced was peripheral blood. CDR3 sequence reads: CASSGQREAFF. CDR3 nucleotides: TGTGCCAGCAGCGGACAGCGTGAAGCTTTCTTT.